This record concerns one T cell receptor (beta chain) sequence. There are 15 residues in the CDR3. Germline lookup yields CDR1 KGHSH and CDR2 LQKENI. The ends were cut back, 3 bases at V and 0 bases at J, with 11 bases in the middle. Method: immunoSEQ multiplex PCR; TCRdb's copy keeps in-frame clones and lacks some. The sample records around 61,000 clones, less than 98% being singletons. The record originates from a study of technical replicates of blood from several donors. This clonotype was obtained from a human donor in good health. This sequence joins TRBV18 and TRBJ1-1; unclear D gene. The sequencing input was T cells isolated from PBMCs. Written as DNA, the CDR3 is TGTGCCAGCTCACCTGGCGAGGGCATGAACACTGAAGCTTTCTTT. This sequence encodes CASSPGEGMNTEAFF.